The 13 T cell receptor beta chains in this list originate from one sample, sequenced in a study of blood T cells in healthy people across ages. It was with a sample-barcoded 5' primer and a J-beta primer mix that a second PCR of roughly 7 to 12 cycles was run. Using its own MiXCR run on the 5' RACE reads, TCRdb lists one record per CDR3 protein. Of over a million distinct CDR3 sequences in the sample, around 43% are singletons; the top ten hold approximately 17%. The sequencing input was blood. The receptors were sampled from an older woman in good health.

This clonotype has just a few counts. The V gene is TRBV12-3 or TRBV12-4, the J gene TRBJ2-7; 13 nucleotides line up with TRBD2. The junction had 5 bases not matched to a gene; V was cut back by 6 bases and J by 6 bases. The CDR3 consists of 14 residues. CDR3 residues: CASRITSGRAEQYF. CDR3 bases: TGTGCCAGCAGAATAACTAGCGGGAGGGCCGAGCAGTACTTC.

Comments on this clonotype: An end of the junction does not agree with germline; a read error may underlie this. CDR3 region: CASSLSGLANNDQFF. The CDR3 DNA reads as TGTGCCAGCAGTTTATCTGGACTAGCGAACAATGATCAGTTCTTC. The rearrangement links TRBV27 to TRBJ2-1; 9 bases map to TRBD2. Germline V lookup: CDR1 MNHEY, CDR2 SMNVEV (reference sequence). The CDR3 loop spans 15 amino acids.

The chain employs TRBV6-2 or TRBV6-3 and TRBJ2-3; D might be TRBD1 or TRBD2, each matching 7 bases. There are 15 residues in the CDR3. CDR1 and CDR2 from the germline V gene are MNHEY and SVGEGT. V was clipped by 7 bases and J by 0 bases, with 14 bases between them. CDR3 DNA: TGTGCCAGCAAACGGGGGGACAGAAGCACAGATACGCAGTATTTT. This gives the protein CASKRGDRSTDTQYF.

This chain links TRBV6-2 or TRBV6-3 with TRBJ1-1; D not certain. V shed 0 bases and J shed 1 base, with 9 bases lying between them. There are 15 residues in the CDR3. Germline V gene sequence: CDR1 MNHEY, CDR2 SVGEGT. CDR3: CASSYSGAPNTEAFF. In DNA form, the CDR3 reads TGTGCCAGCAGTTACTCTGGAGCACCGAACACTGAAGCTTTCTTT.

This sequence joins TRBV4-1 and TRBJ2-7; TRBD2 aligns across 7 bases. Unmatched junction bases numbered 9, after V lost 5 bases and J lost 2 bases. Germline V gene sequence: CDR1 MGHRA, CDR2 YSYEKL. This CDR3 has 15 amino acids. CDR3 in amino acids: CASSNLAATPYEQYF. The CDR3 bases are TGCGCCAGCAGCAACCTAGCGGCCACGCCCTACGAGCAGTACTTC.

Points on this clonotype: At one end the junction does not follow the germline gene, possibly because of a read error. The chain couples TRBV9 to TRBJ2-3; the match to TRBD1 covers 7 bases. The CDR3 has 17 amino acids. Germline V gene sequence: CDR1 SGDLS, CDR2 YYNGEE. This CDR3 reads CTSSVATGTGGTDTQYF. The CDR3 coding sequence is TGTACCAGCAGCGTAGCTACAGGAACAGGGGGCACAGATACGCAGTATTTT.

The chain recombines TRBV27 with TRBJ2-7, with 10 bases aligning to TRBD1. Matching the DNA end better, TRBJ2-5 makes the J call doubtful. This CDR3 has 16 residues. Germline lookup yields CDR1 MNHEY and CDR2 SMNVEV (reference sequence). The CDR3 loop is CASKGGGTGVRETQYF. The CDR3 DNA follows: TGTGCCAGCAAAGGGGGGGGGACAGGGGTTCGGGAGACCCAGTACTTC.

This clonotype was observed a few times. V is TRBV2 and J is TRBJ1-2; D is unclear. Germline V CDR1 and CDR2: SNHLY, FYNNEI. V was shortened by 6 bases and J by 3 bases, with 11 bases between the two germline ends. The CDR3 sequence is 13 residues long. The CDR3 is CASRFTRDYGYTF. DNA for the CDR3: TGTGCCAGCAGGTTCACCAGAGACTATGGCTACACCTTC.

The chain links TRBV3-1 to TRBJ2-3; D not resolved. Germline CDR1 and CDR2: LGHDT and YNNKEL (reference sequence). V lost 3 bases and J lost 5, with 9 bases in between. The CDR3 has 13 amino acids. The CDR3 DNA sequence: TGTGCCAGCAGCCATTATTTAGGAGATACGCAGTATTTT. Encoded protein: CASSHYLGDTQYF.

The V call is TRBV28, the J call TRBJ2-7; 15 bases align to TRBD2. CDR1 and CDR2 (germline): MDHEN, SYDVKM. The CDR3 covers 16 residues. The J segment lost 5 bases and the V segment lost 5 bases, leaving 7 bases of the junction unmatched. CDR3 in amino acids: CASSEVGTSGRHEQYF. DNA for the CDR3: TGTGCCAGCAGTGAAGTCGGGACTAGCGGGAGGCACGAGCAGTACTTC.

The chain combines TRBV20-1 with TRBJ2-1, with D possibly being TRBD1 (5 bases). Germline V CDR1 and CDR2: DFQATT, SNEGSKA (reference sequence). This CDR3 contains 11 residues. The V gene lost 6 bases and the J gene lost 4 bases, with 7 bases spanning the gap. CDR3 amino acids: CSAGDYNEQFF. The CDR3 DNA is TGCAGTGCAGGGGATTACAATGAGCAGTTCTTC.

This chain connects TRBV7-2 to TRBJ1-2, with TRBD1 as a possible D gene (5 bases). The ends were cut back, 1 base at V and 7 bases at J, with 13 bases in the middle. CDR3 length equals 14 residues. Germline CDR1 reads SGHTA; CDR2 reads FQGNSA. The DNA of the CDR3 is TGTGCCAGCAGCTTAGTCGGGGGTACGCGTGGCTACACCTTC. This codes for CASSLVGGTRGYTF.

About this clonotype itself: Compared with germline, one end of the junction differs, possibly owing to a read error. The chain combines TRBV6-6 with TRBJ2-5, with D hard to call. The CDR3 is made up of 15 amino acids. Germline-derived CDR1 and CDR2 are MNHNY and SVGAGI (reference sequence). The CDR3 DNA follows: TGTGCCAGCACGACCACGGCGACCAACCAAGAGACCCAGTACTTT. It yields the protein CASTTTATNQETQYF.